Sequencing of this TCR beta chain was carried out in a study of blood T cell repertoires in COVID-19. TCRdb's copy holds only in-frame clones and misses some; the assay was immunoSEQ multiplex PCR. The table lists fewer than 350,000 clones, under 90% of them singletons. This clone was detected only once. Germline CDR1 reads MDHEN; CDR2 reads SYDVKM. V lost 3 bases to trimming and J lost 8 bases; unmatched junction nucleotides: 7. The CDR3 is made up of 14 amino acids. Adults between about 18 and 95 years of age took part from 20 to 25 US areas. Recovered Cohort 3 donors showed two negative PCRs, clearance, or symptom resolution.

J is TRBJ1-2 and V is TRBV28, with 9 bases aligning to TRBD1. This receptor was taken from a man in his 60s who had recovered from COVID-19. The sequenced sample consisted of PBMCs or T cells enriched from blood (not recorded which). CDR3 nucleotides: TGTGCCAGCAGTTTTGGACAGGGGATTGGGGGCTACACCTTC. Protein product: CASSFGQGIGGYTF.